This T cell receptor beta chain was sequenced for a study of cytomegalovirus exposure and HLA in healthy donors. Study background: Most donors, roughly 84% of over 300 genotyped, fell in the Caucasian-associated ancestry cluster. Points from the study as a whole: Compared with the approximately 700-donor mean, an Asian-associated ancestry cluster reportedly had fewer N-insertions, according to a later analysis.

Use of 60 Vbeta and 13 Jbeta primers characterized the PCR. Sequenced by immunoSEQ multiplex PCR; TCRdb stores in-frame clones only, minus some. The sample has under 150,000 clones; roughly 70% are singletons. Comments on this clone: No antigen is known for it.

The CDR3 runs to 13 residues. Between the trimmed V and J ends, which lost 5 bases and 2 bases, there was a span of 7 bases. Germline V CDR1 and CDR2: SQVTM, ANQGSEA. Sequenced input: PBMCs. The receptor's source is a man over 45 in good health and CMV-seropositive. This chain connects TRBV29-1 to TRBJ2-6; TRBD1 might be the D (6 bases). CDR3 residues: CSVYRAGANVLTF. Here the CDR3 DNA reads TGCAGCGTTTACAGGGCTGGGGCCAACGTCCTGACTTTC.